The 4 T cell receptor beta chains given below trace back to one sample, sequenced in a study of T cells after yellow fever vaccination. TCRdb called the 5' RACE reads again in MiXCR, with one record for every CDR3 protein. The sample carries around 140,000 distinct CDR3 sequences, approximately 7.7% recorded once. The source material was CD4+ T cells sorted from PBMCs, sampled 5 days after the yellow fever booster vaccination. The source is a man aged 25 to 45 who received the YFV17D yellow fever vaccine.

This clonotype was detected ten times or more. This chain connects TRBV30 to TRBJ2-1; 7 bases line up with TRBD2. The germline CDR1 and CDR2 sequences are GTSNPN and SVGIG (reference sequence). The CDR3 consists of 13 residues. V lost 2 bases, J lost 9 bases, and 7 bases stayed unmatched. The CDR3 sequence: CAWSNGGSLEQFF. The CDR3 DNA sequence: TGTGCCTGGAGTAACGGCGGGAGTCTTGAGCAGTTCTTC. Combining the CDR3 with reference TRBV30 and TRBJ2-1 gives the whole variable domain SQTIHQWPATLVQPVGSPLSLECTVEGTSNPNLYWYRQAAGRGLQLLFYSVGIGQISSEVPQNLSASRPQDRQFILSSKKLLLSDSGFYLCAWSNGGSLEQFFGPGTRLTVL.

In the case of this clonotype: A clone one base away is much larger, so this may be a read error. The chain couples TRBV20-1 to TRBJ2-1; tentatively, D is TRBD1 (5 bases). The germline gives CDR1 DFQATT, CDR2 SNEGSKA (reference sequence). The CDR3 covers 15 residues. Here the CDR3 reads CSARNRQGSSNEQFF. The CDR3 nucleotides read TGCAGTGCTAGGAATCGGCAGGGCTCCTCCAATGAGCAGTTCTTC.

This clonotype was seen a few times. This chain connects TRBV4-2 to TRBJ2-5; D might be TRBD1 (5 bases). Germline lookup yields CDR1 LGHNA and CDR2 YNFKEQ. The CDR3 is 18 amino acids. V was pared by 8 bases and J by 2 bases, with 27 bases between. The CDR3 DNA sequence: TGTGCCAGCGGCCCCGTAGGGAACCTAGGGGTGGTTCAAGAGACCCAGTACTTC. Translating gives CASGPVGNLGVVQETQYF.

This clonotype was counted many times. The chain uses TRBV5-1 and TRBJ2-6; no clear D. The germline CDR1 and CDR2 sequences are SGHRS and YFSETQ. The V end was cut by 3 bases, the J end by 0 bases, with 7 bases between. CDR3 length: 15 residues. In nucleotides, the CDR3 is TGCGCCAGCAGCTCTACCGTCTCTGGGGCCAACGTCCTGACTTTC. This codes for CASSSTVSGANVLTF.